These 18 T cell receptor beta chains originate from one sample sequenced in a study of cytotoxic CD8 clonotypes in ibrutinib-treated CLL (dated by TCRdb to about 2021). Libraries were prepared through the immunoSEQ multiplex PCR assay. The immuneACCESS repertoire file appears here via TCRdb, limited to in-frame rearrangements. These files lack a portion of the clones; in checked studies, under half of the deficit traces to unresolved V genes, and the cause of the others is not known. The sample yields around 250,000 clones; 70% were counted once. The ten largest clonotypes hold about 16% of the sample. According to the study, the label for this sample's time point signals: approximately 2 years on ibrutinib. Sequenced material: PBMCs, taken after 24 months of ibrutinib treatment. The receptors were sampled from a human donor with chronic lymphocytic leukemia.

In DNA, the CDR3 is TGTGCCAGCAGCGTAGTCGGGGCTAGCGAGCACGAGCAGTACTTC. This translates into CASSVVGASEHEQYF. This sequence joins TRBV9 and TRBJ2-7; tentative D call: TRBD2 (6 bases). CDR3 length: 15 amino acids. Germline V gene data show CDR1 as SGDLS and CDR2 as YYNGEE. The V and J ends lost 0 bases and 5 bases respectively, with 15 bases between them.

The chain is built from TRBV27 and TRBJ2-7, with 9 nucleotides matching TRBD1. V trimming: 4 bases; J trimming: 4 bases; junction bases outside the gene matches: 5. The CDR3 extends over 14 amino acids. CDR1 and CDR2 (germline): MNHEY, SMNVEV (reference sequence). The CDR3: CASSYLDRGYEQYF. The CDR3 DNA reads TGTGCCAGCAGTTACCTGGACAGGGGTTACGAGCAGTACTTC.

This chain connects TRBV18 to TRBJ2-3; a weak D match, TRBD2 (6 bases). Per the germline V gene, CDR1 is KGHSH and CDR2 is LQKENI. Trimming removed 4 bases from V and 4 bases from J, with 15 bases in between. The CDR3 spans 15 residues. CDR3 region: CASSRSGDNADTQYF. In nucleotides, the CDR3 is TGTGCCAGCTCACGTTCGGGAGATAACGCAGATACGCAGTATTTT.

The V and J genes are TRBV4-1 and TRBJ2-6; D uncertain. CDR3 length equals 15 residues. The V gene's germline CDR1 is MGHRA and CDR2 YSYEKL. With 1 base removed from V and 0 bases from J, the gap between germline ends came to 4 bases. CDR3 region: CASSQGPSGANVLTF. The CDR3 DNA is TGCGCCAGCAGCCAAGGCCCCTCTGGGGCCAACGTCCTGACTTTC.

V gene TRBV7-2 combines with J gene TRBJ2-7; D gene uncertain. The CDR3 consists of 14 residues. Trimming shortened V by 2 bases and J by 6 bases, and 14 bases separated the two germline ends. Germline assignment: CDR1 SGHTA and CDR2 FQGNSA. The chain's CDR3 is CASSLFRALGEQYF. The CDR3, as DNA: TGTGCCAGCAGCTTATTCCGGGCCTTGGGCGAGCAGTACTTC.

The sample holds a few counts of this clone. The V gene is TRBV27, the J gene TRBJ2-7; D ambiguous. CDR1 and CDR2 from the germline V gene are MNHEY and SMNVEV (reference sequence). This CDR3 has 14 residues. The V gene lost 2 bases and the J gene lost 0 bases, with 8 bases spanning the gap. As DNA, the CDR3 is TGTGCCAGCAGTTTACGGACGGACTCCTACGAGCAGTACTTC. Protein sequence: CASSLRTDSYEQYF.

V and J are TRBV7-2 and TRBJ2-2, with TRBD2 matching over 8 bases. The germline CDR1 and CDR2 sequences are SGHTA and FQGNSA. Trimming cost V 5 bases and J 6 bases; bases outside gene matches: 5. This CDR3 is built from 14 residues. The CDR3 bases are TGTGCCAGCAGCCCGGGACTAGGGTCCGGGGAGCTGTTTTTT. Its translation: CASSPGLGSGELFF.

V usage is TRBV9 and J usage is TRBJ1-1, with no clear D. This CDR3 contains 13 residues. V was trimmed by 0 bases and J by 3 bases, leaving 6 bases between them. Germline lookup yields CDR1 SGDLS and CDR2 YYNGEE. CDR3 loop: CASSVAQYTEAFF. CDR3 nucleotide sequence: TGTGCCAGCAGCGTAGCACAATACACTGAAGCTTTCTTT.

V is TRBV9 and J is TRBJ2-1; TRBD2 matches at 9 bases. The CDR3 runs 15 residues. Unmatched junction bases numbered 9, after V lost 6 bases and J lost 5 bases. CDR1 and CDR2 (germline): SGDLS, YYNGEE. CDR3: CASTMAGGENNEQFF. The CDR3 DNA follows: TGTGCCAGCACTATGGCGGGAGGGGAGAACAATGAGCAGTTCTTC. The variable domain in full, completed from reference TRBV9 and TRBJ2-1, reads DSGVTQTPKHLITATGQRVTLRCSPRSGDLSVYWYQQSLDQGLQFLIQYYNGEERAKGNILERFSAQQFPDLHSELNLSSLELGDSALYFCASTMAGGENNEQFFGPGTRLTVL.

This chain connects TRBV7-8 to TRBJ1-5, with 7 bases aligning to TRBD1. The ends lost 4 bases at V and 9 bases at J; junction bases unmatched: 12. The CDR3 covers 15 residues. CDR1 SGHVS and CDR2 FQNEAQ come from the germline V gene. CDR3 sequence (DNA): TGTGCCAGCAGCTCAGGGACAGACTGGATTAGGCCCCAGCATTTT. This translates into CASSSGTDWIRPQHF.

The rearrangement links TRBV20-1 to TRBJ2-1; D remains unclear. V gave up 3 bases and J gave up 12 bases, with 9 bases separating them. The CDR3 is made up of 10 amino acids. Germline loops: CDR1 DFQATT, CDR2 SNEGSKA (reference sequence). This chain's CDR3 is CSASPLGQFF. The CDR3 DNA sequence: TGCAGTGCTAGCCCCTTGGGGCAGTTCTTC.

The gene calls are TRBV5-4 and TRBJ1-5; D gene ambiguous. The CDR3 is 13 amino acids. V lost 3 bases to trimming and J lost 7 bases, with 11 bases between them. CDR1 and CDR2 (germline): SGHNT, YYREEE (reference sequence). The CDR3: CASSSGGGQPQHF. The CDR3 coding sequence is TGTGCCAGCAGCTCGGGAGGTGGGCAGCCCCAGCATTTT. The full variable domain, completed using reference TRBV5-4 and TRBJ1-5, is ETGVTQSPTHLIKTRGQQVTLRCSSQSGHNTVSWYQQALGQGPQFIFQYYREEENGRGNFPPRFSGLQFPNYSSELNVNALELDDSALYLCASSSGGGQPQHFGDGTRLSIL.

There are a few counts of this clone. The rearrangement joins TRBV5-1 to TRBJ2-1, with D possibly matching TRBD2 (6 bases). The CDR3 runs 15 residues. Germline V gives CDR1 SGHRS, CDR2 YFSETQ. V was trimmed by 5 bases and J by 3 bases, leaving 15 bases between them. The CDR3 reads CASSTNGGNYNEQFF. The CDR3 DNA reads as TGCGCCAGCAGTACCAATGGCGGGAACTACAATGAGCAGTTCTTC.

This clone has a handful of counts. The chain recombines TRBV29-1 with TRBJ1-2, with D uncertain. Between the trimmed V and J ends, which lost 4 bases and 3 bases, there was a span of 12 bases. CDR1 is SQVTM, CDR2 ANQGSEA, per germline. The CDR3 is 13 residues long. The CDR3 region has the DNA TGCAGCGTTGGATCGGGTTCGGACTATGGCTACACCTTC. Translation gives CSVGSGSDYGYTF.

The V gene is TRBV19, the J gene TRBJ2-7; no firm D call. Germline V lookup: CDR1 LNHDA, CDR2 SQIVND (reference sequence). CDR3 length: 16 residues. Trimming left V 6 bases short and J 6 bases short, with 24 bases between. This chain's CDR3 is CASSTIGTGPTSEQYF. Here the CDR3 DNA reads TGTGCCAGTAGCACGATCGGTACCGGGCCCACCTCCGAGCAGTACTTC.

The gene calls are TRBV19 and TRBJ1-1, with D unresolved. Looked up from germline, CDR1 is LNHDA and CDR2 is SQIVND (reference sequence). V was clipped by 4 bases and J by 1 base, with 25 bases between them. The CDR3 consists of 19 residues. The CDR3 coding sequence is TGTGCCAGTAGTACCCCCGACCGTTATGAAAAGGGAAGGAACACTGAAGCTTTCTTT. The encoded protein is CASSTPDRYEKGRNTEAFF.

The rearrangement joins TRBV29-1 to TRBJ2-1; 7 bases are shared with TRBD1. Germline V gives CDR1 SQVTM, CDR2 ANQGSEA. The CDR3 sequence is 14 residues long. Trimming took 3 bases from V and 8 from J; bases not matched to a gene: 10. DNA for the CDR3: TGCAGCGTTGACGGACAGGTTTTCCTCGATGAGCAGTTCTTC. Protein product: CSVDGQVFLDEQFF.

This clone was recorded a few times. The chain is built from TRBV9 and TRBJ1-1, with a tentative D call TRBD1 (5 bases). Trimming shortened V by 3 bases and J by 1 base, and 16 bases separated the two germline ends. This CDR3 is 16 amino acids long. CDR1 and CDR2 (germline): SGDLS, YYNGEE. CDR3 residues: CASSERPGQQNTEAFF. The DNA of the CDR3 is TGTGCCAGCAGCGAGCGCCCGGGGCAGCAGAACACTGAAGCTTTCTTT.